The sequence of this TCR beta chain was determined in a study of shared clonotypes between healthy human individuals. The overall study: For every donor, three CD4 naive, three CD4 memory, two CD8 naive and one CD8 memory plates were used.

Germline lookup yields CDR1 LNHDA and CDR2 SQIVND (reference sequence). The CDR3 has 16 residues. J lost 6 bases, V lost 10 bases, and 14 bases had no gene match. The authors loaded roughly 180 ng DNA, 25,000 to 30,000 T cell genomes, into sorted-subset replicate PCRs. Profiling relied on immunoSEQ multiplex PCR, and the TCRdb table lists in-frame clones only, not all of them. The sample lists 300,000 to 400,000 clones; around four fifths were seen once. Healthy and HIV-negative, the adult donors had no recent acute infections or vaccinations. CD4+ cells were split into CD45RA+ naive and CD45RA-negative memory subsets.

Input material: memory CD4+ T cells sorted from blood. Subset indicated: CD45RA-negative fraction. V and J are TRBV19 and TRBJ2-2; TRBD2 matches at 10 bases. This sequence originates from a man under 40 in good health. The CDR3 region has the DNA TGTGCCACCACAATAACGACAGCGGGAGGGCCCGGGGAGCTGTTTTTT. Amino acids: CATTITTAGGPGELFF.